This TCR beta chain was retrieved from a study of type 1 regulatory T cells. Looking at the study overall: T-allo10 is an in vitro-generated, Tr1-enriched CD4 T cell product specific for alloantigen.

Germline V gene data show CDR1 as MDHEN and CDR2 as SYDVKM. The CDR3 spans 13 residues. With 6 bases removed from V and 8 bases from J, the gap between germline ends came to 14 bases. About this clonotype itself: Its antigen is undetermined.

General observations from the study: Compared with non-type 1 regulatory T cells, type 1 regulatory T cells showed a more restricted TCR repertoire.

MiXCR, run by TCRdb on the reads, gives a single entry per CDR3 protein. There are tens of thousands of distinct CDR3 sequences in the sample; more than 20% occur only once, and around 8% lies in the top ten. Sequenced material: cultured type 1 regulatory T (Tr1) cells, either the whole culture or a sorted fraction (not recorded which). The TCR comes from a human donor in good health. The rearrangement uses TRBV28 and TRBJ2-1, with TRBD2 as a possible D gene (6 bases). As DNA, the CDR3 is TGTGCCAGCAGGAAACGGGGAGGCCATGAGCAGTTCTTC. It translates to CASRKRGGHEQFF.